This T cell receptor beta chain was identified during a study of blood T cell repertoires in COVID-19. At the level of the study: Whether acute or convalescent, the COVID-19 samples came from the United States, Italy and Spain.

The protocol was immunoSEQ multiplex PCR, while the TCRdb copy is restricted to in-frame clones and leaves out a portion. Among about 330,000 clones listed, 70% to 90% were seen once. This CDR3 is 11 amino acids long. V dropped 7 bases and J dropped 8 bases, with 11 bases sitting between them. Participants came from roughly 25 US areas, aged about 18 to 90 years. Participants' own reports of clinical history determined their cohort assignment. This rearrangement joins TRBV12-3 or TRBV12-4 to TRBJ1-1; D is ambiguous. The origin of this receptor is a woman between 25 and 40 years old who had recovered from COVID-19. Sequenced material: PBMCs or T cells enriched from blood (not recorded which). CDR3 in DNA: TGTGCCAGCAACGTAATGAGCGAAGCTTTCTTT. Translating gives CASNVMSEAFF.